Below, 20 T cell receptor beta chains from the same sample are listed, as sequenced in a study of blood T cells in healthy people across ages. The second PCR ran roughly 6 to 11 cycles with a sample-barcoded 5' primer and J-beta primers. One entry per CDR3 protein results from TCRdb running MiXCR on the 5' RACE reads. The data hold about 1 million distinct CDR3 sequences, with 45% observed a single time. Sequences were obtained from blood. These receptors came from a woman in her sixties or seventies in good health.

V gene TRBV12-3 or TRBV12-4 combines with J gene TRBJ2-7; TRBD2 aligns across 9 bases. Unmatched junction bases numbered 6, after V lost 3 bases and J lost 0 bases. The CDR3 runs to 16 residues. CDR3 amino acids: CASSLSSGSRSYEQYF. CDR3 nucleotide sequence: TGTGCCAGCAGTTTGAGTAGCGGGAGTCGCTCCTACGAGCAGTACTTC.

CDR3 in amino acids: CASSFDGNSWDGYTF. Written as DNA, the CDR3 is TGTGCCAGCAGTTTCGACGGGAATAGTTGGGATGGCTACACCTTC. The chain joins TRBV27 to TRBJ1-2; no clear D. Trimming cost V 3 bases and J 6 bases, with 17 bases left between them. The CDR3 consists of 15 residues. Germline V gene sequence: CDR1 MNHEY, CDR2 SMNVEV (reference sequence).

This chain joins TRBV27 and TRBJ2-1; a weak D match, TRBD1 (6 bases). This CDR3 is 13 amino acids long. Germline assignment: CDR1 MNHEY and CDR2 SMNVEV (reference sequence). Trimming took 5 bases from V and 10 from J, leaving 15 bases between them. The CDR3 here is CASSEQGGGEQFF. In nucleotides, the CDR3 is TGTGCCAGCAGTGAACAGGGTGGAGGAGAGCAGTTCTTC.

The chain has TRBV18 and TRBJ2-4, with D possibly called TRBD1 or TRBD2 (6 bases each). Germline loops: CDR1 KGHSH, CDR2 LQKENI. This CDR3 region has 15 residues. Trimming removed 3 bases at V and 13 bases at J, with 22 bases between. The CDR3, as DNA: TGTGCCAGCTCACCGTACGGGGGCTCCGCTCGGGAGCAGTACTTC. It is translated as CASSPYGGSAREQYF.

The J gene is TRBJ1-6, the V gene TRBV20-1; no firm D call. Germline CDR1 DFQATT, CDR2 SNEGSKA (reference sequence). The V and J ends lost 3 bases and 7 bases respectively, with 4 bases between them. CDR3 length equals 11 residues. The CDR3: CSARQNSPLHF. The DNA for the CDR3 is TGCAGTGCTAGGCAGAATTCACCCCTCCACTTT.

Points on this clonotype: A much larger clonotype is one base distant, so this may be a read error. The gene calls are TRBV20-1 and TRBJ2-5; 9 nucleotides line up with TRBD2. Germline V gene data show CDR1 as DFQATT and CDR2 as SNEGSKA (reference sequence). This CDR3 has 12 residues. Trimming cost V 4 bases and J 14 bases; bases outside gene matches: 11. CDR3 sequence: CSATAGGYEHYF. CDR3 coding DNA: TGCAGTGCTACAGCGGGAGGCTACGAGCATTACTTC.

The V gene is TRBV6-1, the J gene TRBJ2-3, with D perhaps matching TRBD1 (6 bases). The CDR3 length is 18 residues. The germline V and J ends were trimmed by 2 bases and 5 bases, with 23 bases remaining between them. Germline V gene lookup returns CDR1 MNHNS and CDR2 SASEGT. CDR3 bases: TGTGCCAGCAGTGAACAGGGGTTCCAAAGGAACACGAGAGATACGCAGTATTTT. Encoded protein: CASSEQGFQRNTRDTQYF.

This clonotype was detected only a few times. The chain combines TRBV6-5 with TRBJ2-5, with a tentative D call TRBD2 (6 bases). This CDR3 is built from 14 residues. Between the trimmed V and J ends, which lost 0 bases and 3 bases, there was a span of 8 bases. CDR1 is MNHEY and CDR2 is SVGAGI in the germline V gene. CDR3 sequence: CASSYSGEEETQYF. The CDR3 bases are TGTGCCAGCAGTTACTCAGGGGAGGAAGAGACCCAGTACTTC.

This clonotype appeared a few times. The chain joins TRBV12-3 or TRBV12-4 to TRBJ2-5, with 8 bases matching TRBD1. Trimming cost V 7 bases and J 5 bases; bases outside gene matches: 9. The length of the CDR3 is 14 residues. The CDR3 reads CASTLGRGHETQYF. Here the CDR3 DNA reads TGTGCCAGCACCTTGGGCAGGGGGCACGAGACCCAGTACTTC.

The J gene is TRBJ2-2, the V gene TRBV2; D is unclear. There are 12 residues in the CDR3. Germline-derived CDR1 and CDR2 are SNHLY and FYNNEI. Trimming left V 4 bases short and J 6 bases short, with 6 bases between. CDR3 nucleotide sequence: TGTGCCAGCAGTGTGGCTGCCGGGGAGCTGTTTTTT. It encodes CASSVAAGELFF.

On this clonotype itself: A junction end diverges from the germline sequence, so it may reflect a read error. This chain uses TRBV20-1 with TRBJ2-7; 7 nucleotides agree with TRBD2. The CDR3 runs to 17 residues. Looked up from germline, CDR1 is DFQATT and CDR2 is SNEGSKA (reference sequence). This CDR3 is CSARDPYRDYNNYEQNF. CDR3 nucleotides: TGCAGTGCAAGAGATCCCTACCGGGACTATAACAACTACGAGCAGAACTTC.

V and J are TRBV20-1 and TRBJ2-7, with D perhaps assigned TRBD1 or TRBD2 (6 bases each). CDR3 size: 17 residues. Trimming removed 0 bases at V and 1 base at J, with 19 bases between. CDR1 is DFQATT and CDR2 is SNEGSKA in the germline V gene (reference sequence). The CDR3, as DNA: TGCAGTGCTAGAGACCCCCATAGGGGGGTAATTTCCTACGAGCAGTACTTC. Residues: CSARDPHRGVISYEQYF.

The chain joins TRBV20-1 to TRBJ1-1; TRBD1 is a possible D gene (5 bases). Germline V gene sequence: CDR1 DFQATT, CDR2 SNEGSKA (reference sequence). V shed 0 bases and J shed 0 bases, with 17 bases lying between them. The length of the CDR3 is 17 residues. The CDR3 DNA reads TGCAGTGCTAGAGATCTCTTGGAGGGGTCAATGAACACTGAAGCTTTCTTT. It encodes CSARDLLEGSMNTEAFF.

This clonotype was seen more than once but under ten times. The chain couples TRBV7-2 to TRBJ2-7; 7 bases match TRBD1. Germline-derived CDR1 and CDR2 are SGHTA and FQGNSA. V shed 2 bases and J 2 bases; nucleotides not matched to a gene: 6. The CDR3 has 15 residues. Here the CDR3 reads CASSLSRGFAYEQYF. The CDR3 bases are TGTGCCAGCAGCTTAAGCAGGGGGTTCGCCTACGAGCAGTACTTC.

This chain uses TRBV11-2 with TRBJ2-3, with D perhaps TRBD1 or TRBD2 (5 bases each). CDR1 and CDR2 from the germline V gene are SGHAT and FQNNGV. The CDR3 spans 16 residues. Trimming removed 4 bases at V and 1 base at J, with 15 bases between. CDR3 nucleotides: TGTGCCAGCAGCTCGGGACCACCGTTCCGCACAGATACGCAGTATTTT. Protein sequence: CASSSGPPFRTDTQYF.

This clonotype occurred many times. The chain joins TRBV29-1 to TRBJ2-5, with a weak D call TRBD1 (6 bases). Germline V gene lookup returns CDR1 SQVTM and CDR2 ANQGSEA. This CDR3 has 12 amino acids. V was cut by 8 bases and J by 2 bases, with 12 bases left in between. In nucleotides, the CDR3 is TGCAGCATCGGACAGAAGCAAGAGACCCAGTACTTC. Its translation is CSIGQKQETQYF. Complete variable domain (other parts from reference TRBV29-1 and TRBJ2-5): SAVISQKPSRDICQRGTSLTIQCQVDSQVTMMFWYRQQPGQSLTLIATANQGSEATYESGFVIDKFPISRPNLTFSTLTVSNMSPEDSSIYLCSIGQKQETQYFGPGTRLLVL.

The V gene is TRBV7-9, the J gene TRBJ2-5; TRBD1 might be the D (5 bases). V was cut by 4 bases and J by 1 base, with 10 bases left in between. The length of the CDR3 is 14 residues. Germline CDR1 is SEHNR and CDR2 is FQNEAQ (reference sequence). The CDR3 nucleotides read TGTGCCAGCAGCTCTACGACAGCCCAAGAGACCCAGTACTTC. This gives the protein CASSSTTAQETQYF.

CDR3 amino acids: CAISGQKTFTGELFF. The CDR3, as DNA: TGTGCCATCAGCGGACAGAAAACCTTCACCGGGGAGCTGTTTTTT. The chain is built from TRBV10-3 and TRBJ2-2, with D possibly matching TRBD1 (6 bases). Germline V gives CDR1 ENHRY, CDR2 SYGVKD. Trimming removed 6 bases at V and 4 bases at J, with 15 bases between. The CDR3 sequence is 15 residues long.

This clonotype was seen only a few times. The chain combines TRBV9 with TRBJ2-7; either TRBD1 or TRBD2 may supply D (7 bases each). With 4 bases removed from V and 3 bases from J, the gap between germline ends came to 17 bases. CDR3 length: 15 residues. The germline gives CDR1 SGDLS, CDR2 YYNGEE. In nucleotides, the CDR3 is TGTGCCAGCAGCACCCGACAGGGAGGGAACTACGAGCAGTACTTC. It yields the protein CASSTRQGGNYEQYF.

This clonotype appeared a few times. The V and J genes are TRBV27 and TRBJ2-1; TRBD2 aligns across 7 bases. Per germline, CDR1 MNHEY and CDR2 SMNVEV (reference sequence). This CDR3 region has 15 residues. In DNA form, the CDR3 reads TGTGCTTCGCGAAAGGGAGGGAGGGCCAGCGATGAGCAGTTCTTC. Its translation: CASRKGGRASDEQFF.